This section outlines one T cell receptor (beta chain) sequence together with its context. What this receptor recognizes is not known. Qualities for individual bases were not recorded, and no much larger clone is one base off. This record comes from a study of CD8 T cells in Susac syndrome (dated by TCRdb to about 2019). With regard to the full study: Among the sequenced Susac syndrome patients, 5 or 6 had clinically active disease and roughly eight were in clinical remission. Susac syndrome patients were therapy-naive, on corticosteroids (some also receiving IVIg), or on IVIg alone at blood withdrawal. Whether CD8+ T cell activation and differentiation in Susac syndrome was antigen driven was tested using repertoire sequencing. Beyond this particular receptor, the publication reports: The number of individuals in the TCR sequencing and HLA analysis was acknowledged as relatively small. In the CD4+ T cell repertoire of Susac syndrome patients, clonal expansion was not detected.

RNA was extracted using the RNeasy kit, and roughly 0.5 to 1 ug of the RNA was reverse transcribed with random hexamers. The immunoSEQ multiplex PCR assay, covering 54 Vbeta and 13 Jbeta segments, was used to amplify TCR beta CDR3 regions. To correct PCR amplification bias, a synthetic template baseline was used for both primer optimization and computational correction. The authors' analysis ran thus. Reads were annotated to V, D and J genes per IMGT and analyzed with immunoSEQ Analyzer, keeping only productive sequences. To calculate clonality, Shannon entropy was normalized by log2 of the number of productive unique sequences and then subtracted from one. Public and private clones were assessed among the 100 most prevalent clones of each patient and control. Susac-specific clones were defined as absent from healthy and MS cohorts, 800 to 1,200 published viral clones and other ImmuneACCESS disease sequences. TCRdb cleaned the public reads at Q25 with fastp, built clones with MiXCR and kept in-frame beta chains. Rows with one shared CDR3 protein collapse into an entry with the most common genes and DNA. The V and J calls were not made by the authors but by TCRdb's processing. The sample yields approximately 210,000 distinct CDR3 sequences; less than 95% were counted once. The ten largest clones add up to over 0.15% of the sample.

Taken from cysteine to phenylalanine, the CDR3 has 16 residues. Only the CDR3 part of the read is kept: 48 bases, read in frame from the first base. At the junction V is shortened by 3 bases and J by 4 bases; bases outside the gene matches: 10. The germline V gene supplies CDR1 SNHLY and CDR2 FYNNEI. Peripheral blood CD8+ and CD4+ T cells from healthy donors, Susac syndrome patients and multiple sclerosis patients were profiled by high-throughput TCR beta sequencing. The Susac syndrome patients fulfilled recently defined diagnostic criteria for either definite or probable disease. Bulk CD8+ and CD4+ T cells were purified by magnetic negative isolation, whereas CD8+ TEMRA cells were enriched by FACS. Blood was drawn into EDTA tubes, processed within 24 hours, and PBMCs were isolated by density gradient centrifugation. PBMCs intended for TCR sequencing were cryopreserved in liquid nitrogen and were subsequently thawed in a 37 degrees C water bath. A purity of at least 90% was achieved for sorted or isolated CD4+, CD8+ and CD8+ TEMRA cells.

This receptor was obtained from a human donor with Susac syndrome. This chain is built from TRBV2 and TRBJ2-5, with 8 bases in between that match TRBD1. The sequenced sample consisted of CD4+ T cells from PBMCs. The CDR3 reads CASSDRKAGGGETQYF. The nucleotide sequence is given as TGTGCCAGCAGTGACCGCAAGGCAGGGGGCGGAGAGACCCAGTACTTC.